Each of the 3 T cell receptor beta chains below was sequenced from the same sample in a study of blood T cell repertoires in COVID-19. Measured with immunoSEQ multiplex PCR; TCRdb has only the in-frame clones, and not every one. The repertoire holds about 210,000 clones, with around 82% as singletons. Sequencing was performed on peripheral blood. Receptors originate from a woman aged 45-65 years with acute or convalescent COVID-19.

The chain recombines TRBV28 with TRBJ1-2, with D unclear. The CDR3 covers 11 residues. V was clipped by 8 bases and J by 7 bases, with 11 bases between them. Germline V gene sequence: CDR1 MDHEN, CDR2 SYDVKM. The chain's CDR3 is CASGLAAGYTF. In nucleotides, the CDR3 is TGTGCCAGCGGGTTAGCAGCTGGCTACACCTTC.

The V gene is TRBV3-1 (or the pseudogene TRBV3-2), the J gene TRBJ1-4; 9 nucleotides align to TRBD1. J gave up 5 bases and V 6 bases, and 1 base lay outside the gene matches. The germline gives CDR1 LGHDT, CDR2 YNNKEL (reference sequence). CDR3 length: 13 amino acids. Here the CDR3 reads CASRQGANEKLFF. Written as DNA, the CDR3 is TGTGCCAGCAGACAGGGGGCCAATGAAAAACTGTTTTTT.

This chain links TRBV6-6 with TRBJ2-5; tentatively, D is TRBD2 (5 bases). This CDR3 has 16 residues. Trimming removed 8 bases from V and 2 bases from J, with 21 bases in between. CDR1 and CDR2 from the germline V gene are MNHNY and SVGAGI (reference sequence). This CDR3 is CASAERVWIKQETQYF. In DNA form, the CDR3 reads TGTGCCAGCGCCGAGAGGGTCTGGATCAAACAAGAGACCCAGTACTTC.